This T cell receptor (beta chain) was recovered during a study of blood T cell repertoires in COVID-19. Overall study context: Sources were T cells, B-cell-depleted T cells, or PBMCs; the material itself was cDNA or gDNA.

TCRdb's table, derived via immunoSEQ multiplex PCR, lists solely in-frame clones and lacks some. The table includes 150,000 to 200,000 clones, 80% to 85% detected once. From germline, CDR1 is SGHTA and CDR2 FQGNSA. This CDR3 is built from 13 residues. V lost 5 bases to trimming and J lost 7 bases, with 12 bases between them. The sequencing sample was made of peripheral blood. The source is a woman in her 70s with COVID-19, enrolled during active disease. The chain combines TRBV7-2 with TRBJ1-5; possibly TRBD1 for D (6 bases). CDR3 in DNA: TGTGCCAGCAGCCCTAACAGGGACCAGCCCCAGCATTTT. It translates to CASSPNRDQPQHF.